This is a list of T cell receptor beta chains from one sample in a study of T cells after posttransplantation cyclophosphamide. Here immunoSEQ multiplex PCR was the method, and the copy in TCRdb shows in-frame clones only, minus some. Listed for the sample are 25,000 to 35,000 clones, none seen a single time. The sample consisted of PBMCs. These receptors were collected from a woman aged 55-69 years in good health, CMV-negative, and a related stem cell transplant donor. Each CDR3 is given with its conserved first and last residue. D genes are given only for firm matches. Part of the rows lack a size; the others show once, few, many or a class for expanded clones.

TRBV6-2/TRBV6-3	many	TRBJ1-1	.	CASSYSGGRNTEAFF	TGTGCCAGCAGTTACTCGGGGGGGCGGAACACTGAAGCTTTCTTT
TRBV5-1	many	TRBJ2-2	TRBD2	CASSLGLASTGELFF	TGCGCCAGCAGCTTGGGACTAGCGAGTACCGGGGAGCTGTTTTTT
TRBV7-9	many	TRBJ2-1	TRBD2	CASSLGLAGGDNEQFF	TGTGCCAGCAGCTTAGGGCTAGCGGGGGGGGACAATGAGCAGTTCTTC
TRBV5-5	many	TRBJ1-1	.	CASSLAGTGNTEAFF	TGTGCCAGCAGCTTAGCAGGAACAGGGAACACTGAAGCTTTCTTT
TRBV4-2	many	TRBJ2-7	TRBD1	CASSQGQGDYEQYF	TGTGCCAGCAGCCAAGGACAGGGTGACTACGAGCAGTACTTC
TRBV28	.	TRBJ2-7	TRBD2	CASSLPPGTSKFYEQYF	TGTGCCAGCAGTTTACCCCCCGGGACTAGCAAATTCTACGAGCAGTACTTC
TRBV29-1	few	TRBJ2-5	.	CSVVVRVKETQYF	TGCAGCGTTGTGGTCCGCGTGAAAGAGACCCAGTACTTC
TRBV19	many	TRBJ1-1	TRBD1	CASRRQGMNTEAFF	TGTGCCAGTAGACGACAGGGTATGAACACTGAAGCTTTCTTT
TRBV28	many	TRBJ2-7	.	CASRRQSSYEQYF	TGTGCCAGCAGAAGGCAGTCCTCCTACGAGCAGTACTTC
TRBV18	many	TRBJ2-3	TRBD2	CASSAGGDTQYF	TGTGCCAGCTCAGCGGGGGGCGATACGCAGTATTTT
TRBV5-4	many	TRBJ1-1	.	CASSLVGLMNTEAFF	TGTGCCAGCAGCTTGGTCGGGTTAATGAACACTGAAGCTTTCTTT
TRBV30	many	TRBJ2-4	.	CAWRPGAKNIQYF	TGTGCCTGGAGGCCGGGAGCCAAAAACATTCAGTACTTC
TRBV27	many	TRBJ1-3	.	CASSFGLPLSGNTIYF	TGTGCCAGCAGTTTTGGGCTTCCCCTCTCTGGAAACACCATATATTTT
TRBV9	many	TRBJ2-1	TRBD2	CASSAQGAGGDNEQFF	TGTGCCAGCAGCGCCCAGGGAGCGGGGGGGGATAATGAGCAGTTCTTC
TRBV11-2	many	TRBJ2-7	.	CASSLRGWDEQYF	TGTGCCAGCAGCCTGAGGGGGTGGGACGAGCAGTACTTC
TRBV7-8	few	TRBJ2-1	TRBD2	CASSLSGRGGYNEQFF	TGTGCCAGCAGCCTCTCCGGGAGGGGGGGGTACAATGAGCAGTTCTTC
TRBV7-9	many	TRBJ2-5	TRBD2	CASKGTSNIRETQYF	TGTGCCAGCAAGGGGACTAGCAATATTAGGGAGACCCAGTACTTC
TRBV10-1	many	TRBJ2-1	TRBD1	CATGTAYNEQFF	TGCGCCACCGGGACAGCCTACAATGAGCAGTTCTTC
TRBV7-3	many	TRBJ2-1	TRBD2	CASSAGGGSYNEQFF	TGTGCCAGCAGCGCGGGAGGGGGATCCTACAATGAGCAGTTCTTC
TRBV7-2	many	TRBJ1-2	.	CASSSRTGSNYGYTF	TGTGCCAGCAGCTCCCGGACGGGGAGTAACTATGGCTACACCTTC
TRBV7-2	.	TRBJ1-1	.	CASSSRVEGFAFF	TGTGCCAGCAGCTCCCGAGTGGAGGGTTTTGCTTTCTTT
TRBV7-9	many	TRBJ2-7	.	CASSLVPWPAGEQYF	TGTGCCAGCAGCTTAGTGCCCTGGCCGGCGGGCGAGCAGTACTTC
TRBV19	many	TRBJ1-1	.	CASTYQTGNTEAFF	TGTGCCAGTACCTATCAGACGGGGAACACTGAAGCTTTCTTT
TRBV2	many	TRBJ1-3	TRBD1	CASSDHRGTNTIYF	TGTGCCAGCAGTGACCACAGGGGTACGAACACCATATATTTT
TRBV19	many	TRBJ2-1	TRBD2	CASSAAPASGIYSYNEQFF	TGTGCCAGTAGTGCAGCCCCGGCTAGCGGGATTTACTCCTACAATGAGCAGTTCTTC
TRBV7-2	many	TRBJ1-1	.	CASSLRGVNTEAFF	TGTGCCAGCAGCTTGAGGGGCGTGAACACTGAAGCTTTCTTT
TRBV7-9	many	TRBJ2-7	.	CASGRAQNTGEQYF	TGTGCCAGCGGCCGGGCCCAGAACACGGGGGAGCAGTACTTC
TRBV6-6	many	TRBJ2-7	TRBD1	CASNRQGTEQYF	TGTGCCAGCAATAGACAGGGCACCGAGCAGTACTTC
TRBV12-3/TRBV12-4	few	TRBJ2-4	TRBD1	CASRPPAGTAGENIQYF	TGTGCCAGCAGACCACCCGCCGGGACAGCCGGGGAAAACATTCAGTACTTC
TRBV5-1	many	TRBJ1-1	.	CASRDTGDNTEAFF	TGCGCCAGCAGGGATACGGGGGATAACACTGAAGCTTTCTTT
TRBV6-6	many	TRBJ1-6	.	CASSPSTPYNSPLHF	TGTGCCAGCAGCCCGTCAACTCCATATAATTCACCCCTCCACTTT
TRBV6-6	many	TRBJ1-6	TRBD1	CASSTNRGLLPLHF	TGTGCCAGCAGTACTAACAGGGGGCTTCTTCCCCTCCACTTT
TRBV28	many	TRBJ1-5	.	CASSLTGNQPQHF	TGTGCCAGCAGTTTGACGGGGAATCAGCCCCAGCATTTT
TRBV30	few	TRBJ2-7	.	CAWSKVWTGSSGGPLIEQYF	TGTGCCTGGAGTAAGGTGTGGACAGGGAGTAGCGGGGGCCCTCTTATCGAGCAGTACTTC
TRBV28	many	TRBJ1-1	.	CASSPSHKNTEAFF	TGTGCCAGCAGTCCCTCACACAAGAACACTGAAGCTTTCTTT
TRBV5-6	many	TRBJ2-1	.	CASSPPNSYNEQFF	TGTGCCAGCAGCCCGCCTAATTCCTACAATGAGCAGTTCTTC
TRBV12-3/TRBV12-4	many	TRBJ2-5	TRBD2	CASSFSGLAEETQYF	TGTGCCAGCAGTTTCAGTGGACTAGCGGAAGAGACCCAGTACTTC
TRBV19	few	TRBJ1-1	.	CATTALRAFF	TGTGCCACTACCGCCCTACGTGCTTTCTTT
TRBV18	many	TRBJ1-1	.	CASSPRVENTEAFF	TGTGCCAGCTCACCCAGGGTGGAAAACACTGAAGCTTTCTTT
TRBV5-1	many	TRBJ1-2	.	CASSGGGAQDYGYTF	TGCGCCAGCAGCGGAGGGGGGGCGCAGGACTATGGCTACACCTTC
TRBV5-1	many	TRBJ2-7	TRBD2	CASSKQRGRYEQYF	TGCGCCAGCAGTAAACAGCGGGGTCGCTACGAGCAGTACTTC
TRBV6-1	few	TRBJ2-3	.	CASRTGPTFTDTQYF	TGTGCCAGCAGGACGGGTCCTACTTTCACAGATACGCAGTATTTT
TRBV7-9	many	TRBJ2-2	TRBD1	CASSVPGGVDTGELFF	TGTGCCAGCAGCGTCCCAGGGGGCGTAGACACCGGGGAGCTGTTTTTT
TRBV19	many	TRBJ1-1	.	CASSRGRSNTEAFF	TGTGCCAGTTCGCGGGGGCGCTCGAACACTGAAGCTTTCTTT
TRBV6-6	many	TRBJ1-1	TRBD1	CASLDRAPGDTEAFF	TGTGCCAGCCTAGACAGGGCGCCTGGGGACACTGAAGCTTTCTTT